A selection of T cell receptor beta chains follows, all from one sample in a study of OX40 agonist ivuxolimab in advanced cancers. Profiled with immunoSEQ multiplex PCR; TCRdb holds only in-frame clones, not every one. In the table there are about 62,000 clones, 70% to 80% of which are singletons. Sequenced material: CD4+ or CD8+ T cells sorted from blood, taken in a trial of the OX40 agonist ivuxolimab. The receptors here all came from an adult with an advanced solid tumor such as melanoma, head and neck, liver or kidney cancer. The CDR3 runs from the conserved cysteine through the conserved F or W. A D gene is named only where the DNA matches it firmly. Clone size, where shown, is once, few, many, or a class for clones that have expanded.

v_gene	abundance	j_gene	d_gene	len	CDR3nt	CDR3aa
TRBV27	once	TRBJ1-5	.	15	TGTGCCAGCAGTCGGACAGTGGGAGACAATCAGCCCCAGCATTTT	CASSRTVGDNQPQHF
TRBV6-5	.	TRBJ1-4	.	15	TGTGCCAGCAGTTACTCGGTATTAGCTAATGAAAAACTGTTTTTT	CASSYSVLANEKLFF
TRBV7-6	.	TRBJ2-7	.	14	TGTGCCAGCAGCTTAAATCCGAGCTCCTACGAGCAGTACTTC	CASSLNPSSYEQYF
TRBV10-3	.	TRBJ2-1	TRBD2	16	TGTGCCATCAGTGAGACCGGGACTAGCGGGTTGAATGAGCAGTTCTTC	CAISETGTSGLNEQFF
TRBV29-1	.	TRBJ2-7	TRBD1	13	TGCAGCGTTGAGGGACAGGACTCCTACGAGCAGTACTTC	CSVEGQDSYEQYF
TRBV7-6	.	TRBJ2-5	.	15	TGTGCCAGCAGCCCCCTACAAGAAGGGCGCGAGACCCAGTACTTC	CASSPLQEGRETQYF
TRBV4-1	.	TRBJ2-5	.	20	TGCGCCAGCAGCCGCCGACAGGGACTACTTCTTCGGCGGGATGAAGAGACCCAGTACTTC	CASSRRQGLLLRRDEETQYF
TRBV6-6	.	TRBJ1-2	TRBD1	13	TGTGCCAGCAGTTACTCGGAGGGACAGGGCTCCACCTTC	CASSYSEGQGSTF
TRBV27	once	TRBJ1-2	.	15	TGTGCCAGCAGTTTATCGTTTACAGGGTACTATGGCTACACCTTC	CASSLSFTGYYGYTF
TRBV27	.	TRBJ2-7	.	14	TGTGCCAGCAGTTTTGGGGGGAAACGAGGGGAGCAGTACTTC	CASSFGGKRGEQYF
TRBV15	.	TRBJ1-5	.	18	TGTGCCACCAGCAGAGCCGGTAGCAGGTTCGGTGGAGATCAGCCCCAGCATTTT	CATSRAGSRFGGDQPQHF
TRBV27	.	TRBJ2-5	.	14	TGTGCCAGCAGTTCCCGTTACTACCAAGAGACCCAGTACTTC	CASSSRYYQETQYF
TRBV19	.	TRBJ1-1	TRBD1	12	TGTGCCGTCCGGGACAGACACACTGAAGCTTTCTTT	CAVRDRHTEAFF
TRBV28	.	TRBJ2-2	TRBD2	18	TGTGCCAGCAGTTTGCTTACAGCGGGAGGGCGATTAACCGGGGAGCTGTTTTTT	CASSLLTAGGRLTGELFF
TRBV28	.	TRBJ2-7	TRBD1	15	TGTGCCAGCAGAGCCGGGACAGGGACGTTCGGAGAGCAGTACTTC	CASRAGTGTFGEQYF